The rows below give T cell receptor beta chains drawn from one sample of a study of cytomegalovirus exposure and HLA in healthy donors. Profiled with immunoSEQ multiplex PCR; TCRdb holds only in-frame clones, not every one. The top ten clones hold about 2.5% of a sample with approximately 200,000 clones, 70% to 90% of them seen once. Sequenced material: PBMCs. These receptors were collected from a woman aged 50 to 65 in good health and CMV-seronegative. CDR3s include the opening cysteine and the closing phenylalanine or tryptophan.

v_gene,j_gene,CDR3aa
TRBV19,TRBJ2-7,CASRPQGAISYEQYF
TRBV4-1,TRBJ1-3,CASSPGQGFSGNTIYF
TRBV2,TRBJ2-2,CASLDTGGPNTGELFF
TRBV15,TRBJ1-2,CATSLGPEAGGYTF
TRBV7-6,TRBJ2-3,CASSRDRGKTDTQYF
TRBV2,TRBJ2-5,CASRVATGGKETQYF
TRBV7-2,TRBJ2-1,CASSLYVAAGASYNEQFF
TRBV15,TRBJ2-7,CATSTRTGSYEQYF
TRBV11-2,TRBJ1-5,CASSWYRGQPQHF
TRBV5-1,TRBJ2-3,CASSLSGRALDTQYF
TRBV29-1,TRBJ2-4,CSVAGQENIQYF
TRBV2,TRBJ2-3,CASSADRAITDTQYF
TRBV19,TRBJ2-1,CASTRTSGSNEQFF
TRBV5-1,TRBJ2-7,CASSTRTGISYEQYF
TRBV6-5,TRBJ1-1,CASSYSSPSTEAFF
TRBV19,TRBJ1-5,CASSAGTTGRQPQHF
TRBV28,TRBJ2-7,CATKTGGACEQYF
TRBV11-2,TRBJ2-2,CASSLRQTGELFF
TRBV19,TRBJ1-2,CASSIGQGGGYTF
TRBV7-9,TRBJ1-2,CASSSSGGEKYGYTF
TRBV5-6,TRBJ2-7,CASSSLAGVYEQYF
TRBV20-1,TRBJ1-2,CSASGNYGYTF
TRBV6-1,.,CASSENLYSGRGSYEQYF
TRBV2,TRBJ2-3,CASSEEATSTDTQYF
TRBV6-4,TRBJ1-1,CASRKESGQGNTEAFF
TRBV28,TRBJ1-2,CASSSLSTGARNYGYTF
TRBV2,TRBJ2-7,CASRRGQPEQYF
TRBV11-1,TRBJ2-2,CASSLGIKDFNTGELFF
TRBV28,TRBJ2-1,CASSVTGAPKKFF
TRBV5-4,TRBJ2-7,CASRTSGSGEQYF
TRBV28,TRBJ1-2,CASSTLPGQSPGYTF
TRBV30,TRBJ2-1,CAWSPGTTRNEQFF